This T cell receptor (beta chain) is drawn from a study of shared clonotypes between healthy human individuals (dated by TCRdb to about 2020). At the level of the whole study: Two women and a few men aged 18 to 49 years were included in the cohort. For each donor, CD4 naive and CD4 memory were each run on three plates, CD8 naive on two plates, and CD8 memory on one plate. Between about 0.85 and 9.5 billion PBMCs per donor were obtained by leukapheresis. The study deeply sequenced blood TCR repertoires of five healthy adults to estimate repertoire size and the extent of clonotype sharing between individuals. To increase sequencing depth and limit assay-specific biases, different laboratories used diverse techniques to prepare libraries and sequence TCR repertoires. The paper as a whole reports these results and caveats: Across a handful of donors, about 5.2% of naive CD4, approximately 3.6% of naive CD8, approximately 2.5% of memory CD4, and approximately 0.4% of memory CD8 clonotypes were shared. Clonotypes shared by all four sorted-subset donors showed higher generation probabilities than non-shared clonotypes. Sampling was restricted to blood, and TCR repertoires in tissues likely differ from the TCR repertoires found in blood. Pairwise subsampling indicated that sequencing depth was expected to affect the degree of clonotype sharing among donors. Because the study included a small number of donors, the genetic and exposure-history diversity represented was limited. Even with the large sequencing depth, rarefaction of the sorted-subset datasets indicated that sequencing was incomplete. Naive subsets generally had larger estimated clonotype richness than memory subsets.

Using the deep immunoSEQ assay, TCR CDR3 regions were amplified from genomic DNA by multiplex PCR. For each cell subset, the extracted genomic DNA was distributed evenly across all wells of several immunoSEQ 96-well plates, and each plate served as one replicate. Each replicate PCR for sorted subsets received about 210 ng genomic DNA, equal to about 30,000 T cell genomes. Purified libraries were measured with a Qubit 3.0 fluorometer, size-checked on a Bioanalyzer 2100, and measured again with the KAPA Library Quantification kit. A separate single-read 150-cycle Illumina NextSeq 550 flow cell was used to sequence each immunoSEQ 96-well plate. In the authors' own workflow: Because only junctional sequences without quality scores were contained in the immunoSEQ output, filtering matching that applied to full-length reads could not be performed. Sequences were annotated with PyIR, a Python wrapper for IgBLAST v1.9, and V/J genes and CDR3 were assigned using IMGT germline references. Reads with weak V/J assignments (E-value above 1e-6), missing CDR3, stop codons, out-of-frame junctions, or ambiguous translated residues were removed. V3J clonotypes were defined by identical inferred V gene, J gene, and CDR3 amino acid sequence. The percentage overlap between two repertoires was calculated by dividing the number of shared unique clonotypes by the size of the smaller repertoire. Three approaches were used to assess repertoire richness: RTK rarefaction, the Chao1 estimator, and Recon v2.1 estimates of unobserved clonotypes. Generation probabilities for all TCRbeta clonotypes obtained by the gDNA method from a handful of donors were computed using OLGA. Not all clones reach the TCRdb copy of this immuneACCESS table, which keeps in-frame sequences only. Checked studies attribute under half of the gap to unresolved V genes and leave the rest unexplained. The V and J calls and clone size were taken over from that table, and D and trimming were inferred from the DNA. This sample holds about 2 million clones; about 95% were observed only once. The biggest ten clones account for 1% to 1.5% of the sample.

Between the V and J ends, shortened by 7 bases and 3 bases respectively, the junction contains 13 bases. From the cysteine up to the phenylalanine, the CDR3 has a length of 13 residues. Of all the DNA, just the CDR3 is kept, 39 bases in frame from base 1. Reading the germline V gene gives CDR1 MNHNS and CDR2 SASEGT. CD8 naive samples were CD45RO-negative cells positively selected for CCR7, giving a CD45RA+CCR7+ population that excluded TemRA cells. Healthy HIV-negative adults with no recently reported acute infections or vaccinations were included as donors. Only Caucasian adults living in Nashville, Tennessee, USA were represented among the donors. Blood was collected by leukapheresis, and PBMCs were isolated by Ficoll-Histopaque density gradient centrifugation and then cryopreserved in liquid nitrogen vapor phase. Analytical flow cytometry was used to check the purity and quantity of each magnetically sorted T cell population. Genomic DNA was isolated from every sorted fraction and measured by UV absorbance on a Nanodrop 2000c.

Concerning this clone itself: Its antigen remains unidentified. Per-nucleotide qualities are absent, and no much larger clonotype sits a single base away.

Sequenced: naive CD8+ T cells sorted from blood. The cell subset or site label corresponds to: CD45RA+CCR7+. Recombination joined TRBV6-1 with TRBJ2-7, with a weak D call of TRBD2 (6 bases match). The TCR sequence derives from a young man in good health. The nucleotide sequence is given as TGTGCCAGCATTCGGGAGACACACTACGAGCAGTACTTC. It translates as CASIRETHYEQYF.